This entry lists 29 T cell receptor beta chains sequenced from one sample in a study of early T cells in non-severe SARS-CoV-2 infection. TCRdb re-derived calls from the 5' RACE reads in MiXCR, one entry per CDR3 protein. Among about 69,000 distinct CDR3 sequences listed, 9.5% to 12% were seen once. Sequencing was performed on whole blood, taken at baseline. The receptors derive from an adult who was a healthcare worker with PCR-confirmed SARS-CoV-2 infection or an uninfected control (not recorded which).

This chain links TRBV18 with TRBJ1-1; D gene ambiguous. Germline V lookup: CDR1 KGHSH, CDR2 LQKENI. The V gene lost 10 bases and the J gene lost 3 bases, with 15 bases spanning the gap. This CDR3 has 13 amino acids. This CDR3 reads CANTADGDTEAFF. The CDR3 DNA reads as TGTGCCAACACCGCAGATGGGGACACTGAAGCTTTCTTT.

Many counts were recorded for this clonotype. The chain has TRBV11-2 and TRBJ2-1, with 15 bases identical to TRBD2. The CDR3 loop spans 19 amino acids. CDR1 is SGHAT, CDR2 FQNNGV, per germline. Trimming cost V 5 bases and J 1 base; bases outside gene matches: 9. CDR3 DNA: TGTGCCAGCAGCCACGGACTAGCGGGGGGGCCTTCGTCCTACAATGAGCAGTTCTTC. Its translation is CASSHGLAGGPSSYNEQFF.

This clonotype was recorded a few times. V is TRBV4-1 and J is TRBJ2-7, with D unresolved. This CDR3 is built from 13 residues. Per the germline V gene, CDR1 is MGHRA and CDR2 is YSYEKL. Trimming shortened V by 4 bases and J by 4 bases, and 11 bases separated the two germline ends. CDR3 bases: TGCGCCAGCAGCCGATCTAGTTGGTACGAGCAGTACTTC. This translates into CASSRSSWYEQYF.

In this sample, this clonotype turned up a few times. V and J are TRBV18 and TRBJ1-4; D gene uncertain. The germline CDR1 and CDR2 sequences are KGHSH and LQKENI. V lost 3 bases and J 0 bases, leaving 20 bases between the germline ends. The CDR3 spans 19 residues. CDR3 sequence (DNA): TGTGCCAGCTCACCTTTATTCCAGGTCCGGACCACAACTAATGAAAAACTGTTTTTT. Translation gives CASSPLFQVRTTTNEKLFF.

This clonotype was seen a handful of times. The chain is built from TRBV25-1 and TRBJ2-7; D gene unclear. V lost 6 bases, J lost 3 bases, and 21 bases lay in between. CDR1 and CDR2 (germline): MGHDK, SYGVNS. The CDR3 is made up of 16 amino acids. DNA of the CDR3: TGTGCCAGCAGCGACCACGCTAGAACCGGCCACTACGAGCAGTACTTC. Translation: CASSDHARTGHYEQYF.

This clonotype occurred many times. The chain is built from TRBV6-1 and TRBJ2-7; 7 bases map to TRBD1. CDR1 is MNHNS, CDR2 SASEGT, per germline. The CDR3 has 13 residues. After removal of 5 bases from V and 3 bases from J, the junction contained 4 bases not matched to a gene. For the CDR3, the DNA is TGTGCCAGCAGTAGACAGGGAAACTACGAGCAGTACTTC. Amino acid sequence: CASSRQGNYEQYF.

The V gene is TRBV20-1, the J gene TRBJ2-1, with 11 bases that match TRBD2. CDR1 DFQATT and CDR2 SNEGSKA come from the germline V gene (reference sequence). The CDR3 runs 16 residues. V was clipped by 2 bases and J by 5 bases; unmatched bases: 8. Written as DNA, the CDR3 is TGCAGTGCTAGACAGATCCGACTAGCGGGAAACAATGAGCAGTTCTTC. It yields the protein CSARQIRLAGNNEQFF.

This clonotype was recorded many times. CDR3 sequence: CASSQGLFGGSSYEQYF. For the CDR3, the DNA is TGTGCCAGCAGCCAAGGGCTATTCGGGGGAAGCTCCTACGAGCAGTACTTC. The chain links TRBV3-1 to TRBJ2-7, with a possible D match to TRBD2 (6 bases). Trimming took off 1 base at V and 0 bases at J, with 16 bases between the two ends. The CDR3 sequence is 17 residues long. In germline, CDR1 is LGHDT, CDR2 YNNKEL (reference sequence).

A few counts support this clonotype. CDR3 protein: CASSPPSGGRTGELFF. CDR3 coding DNA: TGTGCCAGCTCACCACCGAGCGGGGGGCGCACCGGGGAGCTGTTTTTT. The gene calls are TRBV18 and TRBJ2-2; 9 bases align to TRBD2. The CDR3 length is 16 residues. After removal of 0 bases from V and 4 bases from J, the junction contained 3 bases not matched to a gene. Germline loops: CDR1 KGHSH, CDR2 LQKENI.

The CDR3 loop reads CAWSVLRTGGYGYTF. CDR3 sequence (DNA): TGTGCCTGGAGTGTACTAAGGACAGGGGGCTATGGCTACACCTTC. V usage is TRBV30 and J usage is TRBJ1-2, with 10 bases fitting TRBD1. CDR3 length: 15 residues. Germline-derived CDR1 and CDR2 are GTSNPN and SVGIG (reference sequence). V lost 0 bases and J lost 4; bases outside the gene matches: 5.

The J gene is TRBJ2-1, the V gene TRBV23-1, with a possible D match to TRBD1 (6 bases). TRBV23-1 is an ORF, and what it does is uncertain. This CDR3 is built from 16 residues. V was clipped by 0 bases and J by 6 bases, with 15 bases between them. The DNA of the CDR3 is TGCGCCAGCAGTCAATCGAGGACAGAGAGGGGCAATGAGCAGTTCTTC. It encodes CASSQSRTERGNEQFF.

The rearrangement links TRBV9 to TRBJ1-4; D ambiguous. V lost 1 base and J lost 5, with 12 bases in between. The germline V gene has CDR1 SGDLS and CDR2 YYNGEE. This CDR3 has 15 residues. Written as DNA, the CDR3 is TGTGCCAGCAGCGTATGGCAGAAGTCGAATGAAAAACTGTTTTTT. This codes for CASSVWQKSNEKLFF.

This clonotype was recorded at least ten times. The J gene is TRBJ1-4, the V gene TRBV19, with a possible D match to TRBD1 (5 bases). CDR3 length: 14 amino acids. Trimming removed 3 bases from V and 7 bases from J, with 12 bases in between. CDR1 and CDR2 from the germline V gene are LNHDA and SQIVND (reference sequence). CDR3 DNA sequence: TGTGCCAGTAGTATCCGGGGGGGAGCTGAAAAACTGTTTTTT. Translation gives CASSIRGGAEKLFF.

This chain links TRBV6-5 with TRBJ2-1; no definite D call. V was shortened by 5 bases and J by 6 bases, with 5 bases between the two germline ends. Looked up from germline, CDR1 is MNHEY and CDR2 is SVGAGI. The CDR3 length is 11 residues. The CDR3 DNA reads TGTGCCAGCAGTCATACCAATGAGCAGTTCTTC. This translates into CASSHTNEQFF.

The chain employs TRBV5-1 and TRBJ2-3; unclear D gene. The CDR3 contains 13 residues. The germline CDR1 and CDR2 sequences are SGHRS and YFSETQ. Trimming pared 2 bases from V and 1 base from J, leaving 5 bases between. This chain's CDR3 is CASSLSRTDTQYF. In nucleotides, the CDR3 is TGCGCCAGCAGCTTATCACGCACAGATACGCAGTATTTT.

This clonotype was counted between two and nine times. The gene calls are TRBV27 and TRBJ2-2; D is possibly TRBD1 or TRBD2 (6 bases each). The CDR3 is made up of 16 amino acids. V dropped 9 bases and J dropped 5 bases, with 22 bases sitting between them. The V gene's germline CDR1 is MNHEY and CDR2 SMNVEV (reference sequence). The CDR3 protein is CASTPHGGLRTGELFF. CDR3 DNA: TGTGCCAGTACCCCCCACGGGGGCTTAAGGACCGGGGAGCTGTTTTTT.

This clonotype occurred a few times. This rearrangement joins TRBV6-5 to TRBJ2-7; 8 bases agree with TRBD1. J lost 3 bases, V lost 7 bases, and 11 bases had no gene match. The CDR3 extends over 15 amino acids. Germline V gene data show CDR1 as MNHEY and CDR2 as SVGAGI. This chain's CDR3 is CASTPGQGTVYEQYF. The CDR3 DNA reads TGTGCCAGCACCCCTGGACAGGGAACGGTCTACGAGCAGTACTTC.

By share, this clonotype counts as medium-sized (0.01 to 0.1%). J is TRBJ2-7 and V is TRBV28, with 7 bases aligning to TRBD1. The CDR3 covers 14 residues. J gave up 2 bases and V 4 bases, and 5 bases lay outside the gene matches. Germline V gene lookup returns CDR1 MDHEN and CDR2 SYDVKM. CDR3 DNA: TGTGCCAGCAGTTACAGGGGCCCAACCTACGAGCAGTACTTC. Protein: CASSYRGPTYEQYF.

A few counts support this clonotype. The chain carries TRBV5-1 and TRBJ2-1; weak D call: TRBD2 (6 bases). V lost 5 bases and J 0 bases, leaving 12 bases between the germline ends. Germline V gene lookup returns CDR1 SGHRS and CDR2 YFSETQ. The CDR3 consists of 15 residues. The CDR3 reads CASREGGTSYNEQFF. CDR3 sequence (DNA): TGCGCCAGCAGGGAGGGAGGTACCTCCTACAATGAGCAGTTCTTC.

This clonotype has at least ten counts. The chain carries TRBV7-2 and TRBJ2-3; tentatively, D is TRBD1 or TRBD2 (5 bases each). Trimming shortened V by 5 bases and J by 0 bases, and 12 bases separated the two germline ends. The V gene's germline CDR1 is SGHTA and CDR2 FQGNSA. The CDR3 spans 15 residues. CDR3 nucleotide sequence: TGTGCCAGCAGCCCCCGGGGCCTCAGCACAGATACGCAGTATTTT. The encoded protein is CASSPRGLSTDTQYF.

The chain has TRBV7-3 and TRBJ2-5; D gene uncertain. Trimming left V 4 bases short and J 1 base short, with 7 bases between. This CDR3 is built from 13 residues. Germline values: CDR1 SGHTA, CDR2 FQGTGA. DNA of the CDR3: TGTGCCAGCAGCTCCTCCACCCAAGAGACCCAGTACTTC. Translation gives CASSSSTQETQYF.

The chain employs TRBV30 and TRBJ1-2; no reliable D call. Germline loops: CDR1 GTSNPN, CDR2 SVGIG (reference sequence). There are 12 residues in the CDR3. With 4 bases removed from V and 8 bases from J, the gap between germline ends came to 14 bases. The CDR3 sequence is CAWTRRSFGYTF. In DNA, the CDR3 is TGTGCCTGGACAAGGAGATCCTTCGGCTACACCTTC.

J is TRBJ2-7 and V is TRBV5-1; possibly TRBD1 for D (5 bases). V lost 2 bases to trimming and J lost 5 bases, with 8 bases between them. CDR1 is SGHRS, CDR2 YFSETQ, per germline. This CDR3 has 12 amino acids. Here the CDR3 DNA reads TGCGCCAGCAGCTTTCAGGGTGACGAGCAGTACTTC. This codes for CASSFQGDEQYF.

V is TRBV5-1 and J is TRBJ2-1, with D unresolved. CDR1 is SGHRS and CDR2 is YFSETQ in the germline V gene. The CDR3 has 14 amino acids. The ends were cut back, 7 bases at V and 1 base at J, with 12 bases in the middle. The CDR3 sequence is CASFTGPSYNEQFF. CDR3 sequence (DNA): TGCGCCAGCTTCACCGGGCCTTCCTACAATGAGCAGTTCTTC.

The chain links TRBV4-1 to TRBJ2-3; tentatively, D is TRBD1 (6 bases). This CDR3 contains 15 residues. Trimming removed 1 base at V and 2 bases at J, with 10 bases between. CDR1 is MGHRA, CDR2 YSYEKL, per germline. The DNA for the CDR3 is TGCGCCAGCAGCCAAGGCCCAGGGGTCACAGATACGCAGTATTTT. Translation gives CASSQGPGVTDTQYF.

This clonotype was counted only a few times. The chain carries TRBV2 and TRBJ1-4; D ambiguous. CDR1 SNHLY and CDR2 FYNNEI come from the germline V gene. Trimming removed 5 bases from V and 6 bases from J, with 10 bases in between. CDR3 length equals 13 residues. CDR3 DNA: TGTGCCAGCAGTCCGGAGGAGGATGAAAAACTGTTTTTT. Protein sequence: CASSPEEDEKLFF.

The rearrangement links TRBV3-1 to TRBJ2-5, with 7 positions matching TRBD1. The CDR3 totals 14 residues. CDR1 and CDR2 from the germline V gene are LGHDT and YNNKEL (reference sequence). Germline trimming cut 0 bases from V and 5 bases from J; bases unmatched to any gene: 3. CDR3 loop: CASSQEGQPETQYF. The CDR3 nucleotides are TGTGCCAGCAGCCAAGAGGGACAGCCTGAGACCCAGTACTTC.

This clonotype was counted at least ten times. Here the CDR3 reads CASSLVGHTQEKLFF. The CDR3 region has the DNA TGTGCCAGCAGCTTAGTCGGACATACTCAGGAAAAACTGTTTTTT. J is TRBJ1-4 and V is TRBV11-3, with D perhaps TRBD1 (5 bases). V was cut by 1 base and J by 8 bases, with 14 bases left in between. The CDR3 is made up of 15 amino acids. Germline V CDR1 and CDR2: SGHNT, YENEEA.

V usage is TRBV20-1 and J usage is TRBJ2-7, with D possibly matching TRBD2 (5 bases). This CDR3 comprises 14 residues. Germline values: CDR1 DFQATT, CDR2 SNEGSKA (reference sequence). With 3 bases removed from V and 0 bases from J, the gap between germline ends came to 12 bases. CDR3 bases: TGCAGTGCTAGCGTCGCGGGCAGCTCCTACGAGCAGTACTTC. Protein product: CSASVAGSSYEQYF.